These 21 T cell receptor beta chains were all obtained from the same sample, sequenced in a study of T cells in Graves' hyperthyroidism and ophthalmopathy. Researchers took RNA transcripts and amplified the TCR beta CDR3 regions from them. The HTBI set primed first-round TCR CDR3 RT-PCR. TCRdb ran MiXCR on the multiplex PCR reads and lists one entry per CDR3 protein. The sample contains a few hundred thousand distinct CDR3 sequences, 17% of which appear only once. Material: blood. The receptors were sampled from a woman younger than 35 with Graves' ophthalmopathy.

Ten or more counts support this clonotype. The V call is TRBV30, the J call TRBJ1-2, with D uncertain. This CDR3 has 14 residues. Germline assignment: CDR1 GTSNPN and CDR2 SVGIG (reference sequence). Trimming stripped 0 bases from V and 1 base from J, with 9 bases between. CDR3 sequence (DNA): TGTGCCTGGAGTGTAGGATCCTATAACTATGGCTACACCTTC. As protein: CAWSVGSYNYGYTF.

This clonotype has a count of ten or more. The chain uses TRBV28 and TRBJ1-2; D gene ambiguous. The CDR3 totals 15 residues. V was clipped by 4 bases and J by 3 bases, with 15 bases between them. Per germline, CDR1 MDHEN and CDR2 SYDVKM. The CDR3 DNA reads as TGTGCCAGCAGTTCAAGCAGAGGGTACGACTATGGCTACACCTTC. As protein: CASSSSRGYDYGYTF.

The table lists this clonotype with a few counts. V usage is TRBV7-9 and J usage is TRBJ2-7, with 7 nucleotides matching TRBD1. The V and J ends lost 11 bases and 5 bases, in that order; junction bases with no gene match: 9. The CDR3 totals 12 residues. Germline loops: CDR1 SEHNR, CDR2 FQNEAQ (reference sequence). For the CDR3, the DNA is TGTGCCGGCATCGCTGACAGGGACGAGCAGTACTTC. Translated, it gives CAGIADRDEQYF. The entire variable domain, with the rest obtained from reference TRBV7-9 and TRBJ2-7, is as follows: DTGVSQNPRHKITKRGQNVTFRCDPISEHNRLYWYRQTLGQGPEFLTYFQNEAQLEKSRLLSDRFSAERPKGSFSTLEIQRTEQGDSAMYLCAGIADRDEQYFGPGTRLTVT.

This clonotype was detected a few times. Here the CDR3 DNA reads TGTGCCAGCAGACCCGGGACAGGTAATTCACCCCTCCACTTT. This gives the protein CASRPGTGNSPLHF. The gene calls are TRBV27 and TRBJ1-6; 8 nucleotides match TRBD1. Germline loops: CDR1 MNHEY, CDR2 SMNVEV (reference sequence). Germline trimming cut 6 bases from V and 6 bases from J; bases unmatched to any gene: 4. The CDR3 sequence is 14 residues long.

This chain uses TRBV7-3 with TRBJ2-1; D remains ambiguous. Germline V CDR1 and CDR2: SGHTA, FQGTGA. There are 16 residues in the CDR3. V lost 5 bases and J 3 bases, leaving 17 bases between the germline ends. The CDR3 reads CASSPTRATLYNEQFF. In nucleotides, the CDR3 is TGTGCCAGCAGCCCCACCCGGGCCACCCTCTACAATGAGCAGTTCTTC.

The J gene is TRBJ1-1, the V gene TRBV7-2, with 10 bases identical to TRBD1. After removal of 5 bases from V and 4 bases from J, the junction contained 7 bases not matched to a gene. The CDR3 has 15 amino acids. The V gene's germline CDR1 is SGHTA and CDR2 FQGNSA. CDR3 sequence reads: CASSPRTGGSTEAFF. In nucleotides, the CDR3 is TGTGCCAGCAGCCCTAGGACAGGGGGAAGCACTGAAGCTTTCTTT.

This clonotype was found a few times. This chain joins TRBV15 and TRBJ1-2, with 10 bases that match TRBD1. Germline CDR1 LNHNV, CDR2 YYDKDF (reference sequence). Trimming cost V 1 base and J 4 bases; bases outside gene matches: 3. The CDR3 totals 15 residues. This CDR3 is CATSRATGGGYGYTF. CDR3 bases: TGTGCCACCAGCAGAGCGACAGGGGGCGGCTATGGCTACACCTTC.

The chain combines TRBV2 with TRBJ2-6; a possible D gene is TRBD2 (5 bases). CDR1 is SNHLY, CDR2 FYNNEI, per germline. The CDR3 runs to 15 residues. Deletions cut 7 bases from V and 4 bases from J, with 14 bases between. The CDR3 coding sequence is TGTGCCAGCAAACAGCCTTCTAGCGGGGCCAACGTCCTGACTTTC. Translating gives CASKQPSSGANVLTF. The full variable domain, in which reference TRBV2 and TRBJ2-6 provide the parts outside the CDR3, is EPEVTQTPSHQVTQMGQEVILRCVPISNHLYFYWYRQILGQKVEFLVSFYNNEISEKSEIFDDQFSVERPDGSNFTLKIRSTKLEDSAMYFCASKQPSSGANVLTFGAGSRLTVL.

V usage is TRBV15 and J usage is TRBJ2-3; 7 nucleotides line up with TRBD2. The CDR3 is 18 amino acids. Trimming took 1 base from V and 4 from J; bases not matched to a gene: 14. In germline, CDR1 is LNHNV, CDR2 YYDKDF (reference sequence). In DNA, the CDR3 is TGTGCCACCAGCAGAGGCCGGAAGGGCGGGAGTATCGCAGATACGCAGTATTTT. Translated: CATSRGRKGGSIADTQYF.

Details on this clonotype: This sequence may be a read error, since a much larger clone differs from it by one base. The rearrangement joins TRBV5-1 to TRBJ2-3; 9 bases are shared with TRBD2. CDR1 is SGHRS, CDR2 YFSETQ, per germline. The CDR3 extends over 16 amino acids. The CDR3 loop is CASSSRGGEDGDTQCF. The CDR3 region has the DNA TGCGCCAGCAGCTCGCGGGGGGGAGAGGACGGAGATACGCAGTGTTTT. Looking up the rest from reference TRBV5-1 and TRBJ2-3 gives the full variable domain: KAGVTQTPRYLIKTRGQQVTLSCSPISGHRSVSWYQQTPGQGLQFLFEYFSETQRNKGNFPGRFSGRQFSNSRSEMNVSTLELGDSALYLCASSSRGGEDGDTQCFGPGTRLTVL.

As concerns this clonotype: A single base separates this from a much larger clone, so it may be a read error. This chain uses TRBV11-2 with TRBJ2-1; D unresolved. Trimming removed 3 bases at V and 2 bases at J, with 17 bases between. This CDR3 has 17 residues. Germline CDR1 SGHAT, CDR2 FQNNGV. CDR3 DNA: TGTGCCAGCAGCTTGGCCCGACCAGCGAATACCTACAATGAGCAGTTCTTC. Protein sequence: CASSLARPANTYNEQFF.

The sample holds a few counts of this clonotype. The genes are TRBV9 and TRBJ2-1, with 8 bases that match TRBD2. With V trimmed by 4 bases and J by 3 bases, 6 bases remained unmatched. From germline, CDR1 is SGDLS and CDR2 YYNGEE. The CDR3 is 15 amino acids. The CDR3 loop reads CASSQRTSGYNEQFF. As DNA, the CDR3 is TGTGCCAGCAGCCAGAGAACTAGCGGCTACAATGAGCAGTTCTTC.

This chain joins TRBV14 and TRBJ1-1, with 7 bases identical to TRBD1. Germline V lookup: CDR1 SGHDN, CDR2 FVKESK. Losses at the gene ends were 0 bases for V and 3 bases for J; bases not matched to a gene: 13. CDR3 length: 18 amino acids. The CDR3 reads CASSQESQRQGVDTEAFF. CDR3 nucleotide sequence: TGTGCCAGCAGCCAAGAATCGCAGAGACAGGGAGTGGACACTGAAGCTTTCTTT.

This clonotype has ten or more counts. The chain uses TRBV28 and TRBJ1-2, with a possible D match to TRBD1 (6 bases). From germline, CDR1 is MDHEN and CDR2 SYDVKM. V gave up 5 bases and J gave up 8 bases, with 18 bases separating them. The CDR3 sequence is 14 residues long. Here the CDR3 DNA reads TGTGCCAGCAGTCTGTCGGGGGGGGCTCGGGGCTACACCTTC. Translated, it gives CASSLSGGARGYTF.

The rearrangement joins TRBV7-9 to TRBJ1-1, with 9 bases aligning to TRBD1. Looked up from germline, CDR1 is SEHNR and CDR2 is FQNEAQ (reference sequence). The CDR3 sequence is 13 residues long. The V segment lost 5 bases and the J segment 9 bases; nucleotides outside the gene matches: 7. For the CDR3, the DNA is TGTGCCAGCAGCCCCCGGGACAGGGAACAAGCTTTCTTT. It codes for CASSPRDREQAFF.

This clonotype was found many times. This chain joins TRBV7-3 and TRBJ2-1; 7 bases are a match to TRBD2. The CDR3 covers 16 residues. CDR1 and CDR2 (germline): SGHTA, FQGTGA. With V trimmed by 3 bases and J by 3 bases, 8 bases remained unmatched. CDR3 residues: CASSFTPGLSYNEQFF. The CDR3 DNA reads as TGTGCCAGCAGCTTTACCCCGGGACTAAGCTACAATGAGCAGTTCTTC.

This clonotype was picked up many times. V is TRBV6-1 and J is TRBJ2-5; tentative D call: TRBD1 (6 bases). Germline CDR1 and CDR2: MNHNS and SASEGT. The CDR3 is 16 residues long. V was trimmed by 4 bases and J by 5 bases, leaving 20 bases between them. The CDR3 region is CASSAPSGPRGETQYF. The CDR3 DNA reads TGTGCCAGCAGTGCCCCCTCCGGGCCTAGGGGGGAGACCCAGTACTTC.

This clonotype was picked up a small number of times. J is TRBJ2-1 and V is TRBV28; D might be TRBD2 (6 bases). The V end lost 4 bases, the J end lost 4 bases, and 11 bases lay between the germline ends. The length of the CDR3 is 14 residues. Looked up from germline, CDR1 is MDHEN and CDR2 is SYDVKM. CDR3: CASSSWGVYNEQFF. CDR3 in DNA: TGTGCCAGCAGTTCTTGGGGGGTATACAATGAGCAGTTCTTC.

Only a few counts were recorded for this clonotype. The chain has TRBV29-1 and TRBJ1-1, with a weak D call TRBD1 (5 bases). Germline-derived CDR1 and CDR2 are SQVTM and ANQGSEA. The CDR3 has 14 residues. Trimming shortened V by 5 bases and J by 1 base, and 14 bases separated the two germline ends. CDR3 DNA: TGCAGCGTTAATTATGGGGGGGGGAACACTGAAGCTTTCTTT. Amino acid sequence: CSVNYGGGNTEAFF.

V is TRBV6-1 and J is TRBJ2-3; possible D gene TRBD1, 6 bases. Looked up from germline, CDR1 is MNHNS and CDR2 is SASEGT. The CDR3 is 17 amino acids. Trimming removed 6 bases from V and 5 bases from J, with 24 bases in between. The CDR3 DNA reads as TGTGCCAGCAGGCGAGTCGGACAGTTAAGGGGATTAGATACGCAGTATTTT. The encoded protein is CASRRVGQLRGLDTQYF.

The V and J genes are TRBV5-4 and TRBJ2-1, with TRBD1 as a possible D gene (7 bases). Germline CDR1 SGHNT, CDR2 YYREEE (reference sequence). With 3 bases removed from V and 0 bases from J, the gap between germline ends came to 25 bases. CDR3 length: 20 residues. The CDR3 sequence is CASSSPAGGGGKGSYNEQFF. The CDR3 nucleotides are TGTGCCAGCAGCTCCCCGGCCGGCGGAGGGGGCAAGGGCTCCTACAATGAGCAGTTCTTC.